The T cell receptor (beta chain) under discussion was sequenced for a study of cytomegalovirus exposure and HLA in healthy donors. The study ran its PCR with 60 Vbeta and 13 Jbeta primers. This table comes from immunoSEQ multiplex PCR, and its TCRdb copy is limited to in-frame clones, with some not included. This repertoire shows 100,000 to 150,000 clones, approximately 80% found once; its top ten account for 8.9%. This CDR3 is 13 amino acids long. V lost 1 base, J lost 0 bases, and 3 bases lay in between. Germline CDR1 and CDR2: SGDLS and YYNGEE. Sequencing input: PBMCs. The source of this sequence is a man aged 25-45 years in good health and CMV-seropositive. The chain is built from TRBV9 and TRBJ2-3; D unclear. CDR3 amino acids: CASSVPSTDTQYF. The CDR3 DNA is TGTGCCAGCAGCGTACCTAGCACAGATACGCAGTATTTT.